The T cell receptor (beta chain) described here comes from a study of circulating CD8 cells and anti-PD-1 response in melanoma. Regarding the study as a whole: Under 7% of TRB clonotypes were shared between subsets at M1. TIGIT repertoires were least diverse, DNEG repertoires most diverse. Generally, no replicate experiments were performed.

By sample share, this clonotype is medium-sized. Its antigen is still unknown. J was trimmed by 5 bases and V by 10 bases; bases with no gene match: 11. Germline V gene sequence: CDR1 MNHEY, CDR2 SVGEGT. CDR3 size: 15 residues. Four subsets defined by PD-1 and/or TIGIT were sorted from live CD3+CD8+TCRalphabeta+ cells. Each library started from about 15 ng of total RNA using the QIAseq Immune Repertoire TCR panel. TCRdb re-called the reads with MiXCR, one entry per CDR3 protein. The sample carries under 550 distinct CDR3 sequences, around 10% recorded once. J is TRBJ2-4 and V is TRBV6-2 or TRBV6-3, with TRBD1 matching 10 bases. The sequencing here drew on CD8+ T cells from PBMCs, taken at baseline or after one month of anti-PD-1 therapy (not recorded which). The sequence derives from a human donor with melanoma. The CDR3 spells CATGVTGGIQNIQYF. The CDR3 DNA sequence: TGTGCCACCGGAGTGACAGGGGGCATTCAAAACATTCAGTACTTC.